These T cell receptor beta chains were read from a single sample in a study of early T cells in non-severe SARS-CoV-2 infection. TCRdb fed the 5' RACE reads into MiXCR, producing one record per CDR3 protein. The sample holds tens of thousands of distinct CDR3 sequences, 3.5% to 4.5% seen once. Sequenced: whole blood. These receptors came from an adult who was a healthcare worker with PCR-confirmed SARS-CoV-2 infection or an uninfected control (not recorded which). The CDR3 runs from the conserved cysteine through the conserved F or W. D genes are given only for firm matches. Some rows have no size entry. The others give once, few or many, or a class for an expanded clone.

J,size,V,D,DNA,CDR3
TRBJ1-2,many,TRBV7-9,NA,TGTGCCAGCAGCCCGCCCTCTCTGGGGGGCGCCGGCTACACCTTC,CASSPPSLGGAGYTF
TRBJ2-7,many,TRBV28,NA,TGTGCCAGCAGTTCATCGTCCTACGAGCAGTACTTC,CASSSSSYEQYF
TRBJ1-5,NA,TRBV28,TRBD1,TGTGCCAGCATGGACAGGGGGAGCAATCAGCCCCAGCATTTT,CASMDRGSNQPQHF
TRBJ2-2,few,TRBV20-1,NA,TGCAGGGCTAGAGATCTGGGCCTTTTGGCCGGGGAGCTGTTTTTT,CRARDLGLLAGELFF
TRBJ1-1,many,TRBV5-1,NA,TGCGCCAGCAGCTTGGAGGTTAACACTGAAGCTTTCTTT,CASSLEVNTEAFF
TRBJ2-7,many,TRBV7-8,TRBD2,TGTGCCAGCAGCTCGGGGGGGCACCTGTCCTACGAGCAGTACTTC,CASSSGGHLSYEQYF
TRBJ2-7,NA,TRBV4-3,TRBD1,TGCGCCAGCAGCCAGGGACAGGGGCCCTACGACCAGTACTTC,CASSQGQGPYDQYF
TRBJ1-5,many,TRBV12-3/TRBV12-4,NA,TGTGCCAGCAGTTTGGTAGGAGGGGCATTTGGTCAGCCCCAGCATTTT,CASSLVGGAFGQPQHF
TRBJ1-2,many,TRBV9,TRBD1,TGTGCCAGCAGCGTGCTGGGACAGGGGGCCGACTATGGCTACACCTTC,CASSVLGQGADYGYTF
TRBJ2-7,many,TRBV2,TRBD1,TGTGCCAGCAGGGGGACAGGGGCATACGAGCAGTACTTC,CASRGTGAYEQYF
TRBJ1-2,many,TRBV7-2,NA,TGTGCCAGCAGCTTAGATCGGTACTCCTATGGCTACACCTTC,CASSLDRYSYGYTF
TRBJ1-1,many,TRBV20-1,TRBD1,TGCAGTGCTACAGAGCCCGGGACAGGGAACACTGAAGCTTTCTTT,CSATEPGTGNTEAFF
TRBJ1-1,many,TRBV27,NA,TGTGCCAGCAGTTTATACGGGGGGAGGAACACTGAAGCTTTCTTT,CASSLYGGRNTEAFF
TRBJ1-1,many,TRBV20-1,NA,TGCAGTGCTAGAGCGGCAGGGATGAACACTGAAGCTTTCTTT,CSARAAGMNTEAFF
TRBJ1-1,many,TRBV6-5,NA,TGTGCCAGCAGGACACGGACTGAAGCTTTCTTT,CASRTRTEAFF
TRBJ2-7,many,TRBV6-5,TRBD1,TGTGCCAGCAGAGTGACAGGGACCTACGAGCAGTACTTC,CASRVTGTYEQYF
TRBJ2-1,many,TRBV20-1,NA,TGCAGTGCTAGAGGAGGGACTGTGAAAGGAGATGAGCAGTTCTTC,CSARGGTVKGDEQFF
TRBJ2-2,many,TRBV11-2,NA,TGTGCCAGCAGCCTCCTTTGGACCAACGGGGAGCTGTTTTTT,CASSLLWTNGELFF
TRBJ2-7,many,TRBV5-4,TRBD1,TGTGCCAGCAGCTTCGACCCGGACAGGACCTACGAGCAGTACTTC,CASSFDPDRTYEQYF
TRBJ2-2,many,TRBV3-2,NA,TGTGCCAGCAGCCAAGATGGGCTAGCGGGAAACACCGGGGAGCTGTTTTTT,CASSQDGLAGNTGELFF
TRBJ2-1,many,TRBV6-5,NA,TGTGCCAGCAGTTACTCTGGCGGTGAGCAGTTCTTC,CASSYSGGEQFF
TRBJ2-5,many,TRBV7-2,TRBD1,TGTGCCAGCAGCTTGAATATGGACAGGGTGGTGCAAGAGACCCAGTACTTC,CASSLNMDRVVQETQYF
TRBJ1-2,NA,TRBV21-1,NA,TGTGCCAGCAAAGACAGGGGGTCCGTCTATGGCTACACCTTC,CASKDRGSVYGYTF
TRBJ1-5,many,TRBV7-4,NA,TGTGCCAGCAGCCACCAAGGGGATAATCAGCCCCAGCATTTT,CASSHQGDNQPQHF